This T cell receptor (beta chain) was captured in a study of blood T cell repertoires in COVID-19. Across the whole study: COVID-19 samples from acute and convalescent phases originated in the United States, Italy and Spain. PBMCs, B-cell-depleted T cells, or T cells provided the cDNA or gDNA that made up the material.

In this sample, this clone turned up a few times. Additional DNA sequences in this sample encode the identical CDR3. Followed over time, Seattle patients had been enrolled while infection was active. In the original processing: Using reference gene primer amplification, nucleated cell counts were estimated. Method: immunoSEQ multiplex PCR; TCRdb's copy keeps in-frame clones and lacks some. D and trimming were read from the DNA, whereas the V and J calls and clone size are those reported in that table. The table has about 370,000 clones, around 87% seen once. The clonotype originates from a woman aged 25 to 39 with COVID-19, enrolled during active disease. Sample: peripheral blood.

The CDR3 DNA sequence: TGTGCCAGCAGCTTAGACAGGGATCAGCCCCAGCATTTT. It translates to CASSLDRDQPQHF. The chain joins TRBV11-2 to TRBJ1-5; D might be TRBD1 (5 bases). There are 13 residues in the CDR3. Trimming took off 0 bases at V and 5 bases at J, with 5 bases between the two ends. Germline V CDR1 and CDR2: SGHAT, FQNNGV. The variable domain in full, completed from reference TRBV11-2 and TRBJ1-5, reads EAGVAQSPRYKIIEKRQSVAFWCNPISGHATLYWYQQILGQGPKLLIQFQNNGVVDDSQLPKDRFSAERLKGVDSTLKIQPAKLEDSAVYLCASSLDRDQPQHFGDGTRLSIL.